This T cell receptor (beta chain) was obtained from a study of T cell repertoires in cytomegalovirus infection. Using its own MiXCR run on the reads, TCRdb lists one record per CDR3 protein. The sample yields 160,000 or so distinct CDR3 sequences, more than 15% seen once. Germline lookup yields CDR1 MNHNY and CDR2 SVGAGI (reference sequence). The CDR3 extends over 16 amino acids. The ends were cut back, 0 bases at V and 4 bases at J, with 15 bases in the middle. The source material was CD8+ T cells from PBMCs. The TCR was taken from a human donor in good health (CMV status not recorded). Some clones in this sample may be carry-over from other donors' samples. J is TRBJ1-1 and V is TRBV6-6; a possible D gene is TRBD1 (5 bases). The DNA for the CDR3 is TGTGCCAGCAGTTACTCGAAAGGGGCGCGGGGCACTGAAGCTTTCTTT. Encoded protein: CASSYSKGARGTEAFF.